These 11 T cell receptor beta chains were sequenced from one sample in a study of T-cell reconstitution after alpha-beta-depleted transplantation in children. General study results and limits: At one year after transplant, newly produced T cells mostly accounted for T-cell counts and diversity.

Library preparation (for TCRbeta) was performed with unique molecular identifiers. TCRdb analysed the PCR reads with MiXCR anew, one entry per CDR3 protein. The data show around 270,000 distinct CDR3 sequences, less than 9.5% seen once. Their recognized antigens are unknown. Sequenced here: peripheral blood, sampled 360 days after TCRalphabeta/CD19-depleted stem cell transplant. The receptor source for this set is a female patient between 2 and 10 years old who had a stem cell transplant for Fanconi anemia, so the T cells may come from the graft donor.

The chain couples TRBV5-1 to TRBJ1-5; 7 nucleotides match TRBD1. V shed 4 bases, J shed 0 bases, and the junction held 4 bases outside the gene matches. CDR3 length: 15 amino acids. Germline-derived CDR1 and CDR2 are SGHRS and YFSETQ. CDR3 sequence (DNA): TGCGCCAGCAGCGGGGGACAGATTAGCAATCAGCCCCAGCATTTT. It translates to CASSGGQISNQPQHF.

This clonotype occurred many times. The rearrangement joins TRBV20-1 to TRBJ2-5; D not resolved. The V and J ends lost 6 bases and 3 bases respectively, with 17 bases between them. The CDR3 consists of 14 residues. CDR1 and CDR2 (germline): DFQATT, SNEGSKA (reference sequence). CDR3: CSADPWLGEETQYF. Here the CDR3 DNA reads TGCAGTGCAGACCCTTGGCTCGGCGAAGAGACCCAGTACTTC.

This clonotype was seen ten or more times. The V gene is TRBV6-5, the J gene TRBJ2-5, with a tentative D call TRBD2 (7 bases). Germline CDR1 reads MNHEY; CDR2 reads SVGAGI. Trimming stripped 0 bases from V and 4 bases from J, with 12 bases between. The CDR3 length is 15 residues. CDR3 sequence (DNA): TGTGCCAGCAGTTACTCAGCGGGACATCGAGAGACCCAGTACTTC. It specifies CASSYSAGHRETQYF.

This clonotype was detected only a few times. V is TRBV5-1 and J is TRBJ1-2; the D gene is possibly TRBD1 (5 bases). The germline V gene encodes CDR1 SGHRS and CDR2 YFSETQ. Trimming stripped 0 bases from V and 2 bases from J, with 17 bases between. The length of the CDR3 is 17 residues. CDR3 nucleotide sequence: TGCGCCAGCAGCTTGGTAATTGGGGACTTCGGGAACTATGGCTACACCTTC. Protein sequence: CASSLVIGDFGNYGYTF.

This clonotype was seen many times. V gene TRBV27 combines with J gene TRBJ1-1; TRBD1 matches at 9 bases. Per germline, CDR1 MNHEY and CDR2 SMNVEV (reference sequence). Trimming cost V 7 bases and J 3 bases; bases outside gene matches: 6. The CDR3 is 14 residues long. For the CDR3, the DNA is TGTGCCAGCACGCTAACAGGGGGCGACACTGAAGCTTTCTTT. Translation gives CASTLTGGDTEAFF.

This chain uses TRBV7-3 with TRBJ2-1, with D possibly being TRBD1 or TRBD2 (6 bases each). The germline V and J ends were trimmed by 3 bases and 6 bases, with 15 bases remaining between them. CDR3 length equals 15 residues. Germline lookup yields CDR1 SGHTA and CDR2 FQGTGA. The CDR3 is CASSFRGLPINEQFF. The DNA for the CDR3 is TGTGCCAGCAGCTTCCGGGGGCTCCCGATCAATGAGCAGTTCTTC. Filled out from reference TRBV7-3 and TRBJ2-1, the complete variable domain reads GAGVSQTPSNKVTEKGKYVELRCDPISGHTALYWYRQSLGQGPEFLIYFQGTGAADDSGLPNDRFFAVRPEGSVSTLKIQRTERGDSAVYLCASSFRGLPINEQFFGPGTRLTVL.

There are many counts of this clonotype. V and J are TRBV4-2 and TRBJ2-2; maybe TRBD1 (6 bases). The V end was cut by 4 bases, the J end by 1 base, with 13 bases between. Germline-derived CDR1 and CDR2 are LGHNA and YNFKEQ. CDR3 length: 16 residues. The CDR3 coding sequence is TGTGCCAGCAGCCCGCTTGGGGGCCGGAACACCGGGGAGCTGTTTTTT. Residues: CASSPLGGRNTGELFF.

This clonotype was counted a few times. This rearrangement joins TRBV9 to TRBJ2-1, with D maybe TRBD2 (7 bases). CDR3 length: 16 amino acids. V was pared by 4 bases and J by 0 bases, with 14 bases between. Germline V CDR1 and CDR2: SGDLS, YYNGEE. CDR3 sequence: CASSHRGGASYNEQFF. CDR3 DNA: TGTGCCAGCAGCCATAGGGGGGGGGCCTCCTACAATGAGCAGTTCTTC.

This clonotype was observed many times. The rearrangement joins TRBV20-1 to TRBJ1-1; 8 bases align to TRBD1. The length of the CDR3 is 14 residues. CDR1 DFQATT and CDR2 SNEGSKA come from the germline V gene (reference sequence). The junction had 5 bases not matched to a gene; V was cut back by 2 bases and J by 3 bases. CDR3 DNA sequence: TGCAGTGCTAGACCTGGACAGGGTGACACTGAAGCTTTCTTT. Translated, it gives CSARPGQGDTEAFF.

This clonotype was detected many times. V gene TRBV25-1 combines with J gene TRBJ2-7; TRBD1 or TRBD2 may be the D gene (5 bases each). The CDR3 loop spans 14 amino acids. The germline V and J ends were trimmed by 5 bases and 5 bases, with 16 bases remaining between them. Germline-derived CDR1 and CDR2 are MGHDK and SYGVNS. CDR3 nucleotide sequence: TGTGCCAGCAGTAGTGCAGGGAGTAAAAACGAGCAGTACTTC. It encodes CASSSAGSKNEQYF.

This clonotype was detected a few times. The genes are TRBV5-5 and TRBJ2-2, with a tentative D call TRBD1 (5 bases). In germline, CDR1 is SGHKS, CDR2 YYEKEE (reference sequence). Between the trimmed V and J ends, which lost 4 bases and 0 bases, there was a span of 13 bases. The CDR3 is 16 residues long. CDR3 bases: TGTGCCAGCAGCCAGGACAACGGTGCGAACACCGGGGAGCTGTTTTTT. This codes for CASSQDNGANTGELFF. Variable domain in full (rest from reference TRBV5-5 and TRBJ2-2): DAGVTQSPTHLIKTRGQQVTLRCSPISGHKSVSWYQQVLGQGPQFIFQYYEKEERGRGNFPDRFSARQFPNYSSELNVNALLLGDSALYLCASSQDNGANTGELFFGEGSRLTVL.